Each of the 2 T cell receptor beta chains below was sequenced from the same sample in a study of T cells in Graves' hyperthyroidism and ophthalmopathy. TCR beta CDR3 sequences were amplified from RNA transcripts. The TCR CDR3 first-round RT-PCR relied on the HTBI primer set. MiXCR was run by TCRdb on the multiplex PCR reads, yielding one entry per CDR3 protein. The sample yields 600,000 or so distinct CDR3 sequences, 40% to 55% seen once. Sequenced material: peripheral blood or thyroid tissue (not recorded which). These receptors were collected from a woman between 18 and 29 years old with Graves' hyperthyroidism.

For this clonotype: This may come from a read error, since a much larger clone is one base off. The chain uses TRBV2 and TRBJ1-6, with a tentative D call TRBD1 (5 bases). Trimming took off 11 bases at V and 10 bases at J, with 15 bases between the two ends. This CDR3 has 12 amino acids. Germline V gene sequence: CDR1 SNHLY, CDR2 FYNNEI. DNA for the CDR3: TGTGCCGGCCGAGAGGCAGGGTCACCCCTCCACTTT. It encodes CAGREAGSPLHF. Drawing the rest from reference TRBV2 and TRBJ1-6, the complete variable domain is EPEVTQTPSHQVTQMGQEVILRCVPISNHLYFYWYRQILGQKVEFLVSFYNNEISEKSEIFDDQFSVERPDGSNFTLKIRSTKLEDSAMYFCAGREAGSPLHFGNGTRLTVT.

This clonotype has only a few counts. The chain couples TRBV12-3 or TRBV12-4 to TRBJ1-1; D is undetermined. The V end lost 3 bases, the J end lost 4 bases, and 12 bases lay between the germline ends. The CDR3 covers 14 residues. CDR3 region: CASSLEGVGTEAFF. The CDR3 DNA reads as TGTGCCAGCAGTTTGGAGGGAGTCGGCACTGAAGCTTTCTTT.